Listed here are 18 T cell receptor beta chains from one sample, sequenced in a study of blood T cells in healthy people across ages. Using a J-beta primer mix together with a sample-barcoded 5' primer, a second PCR was run for roughly 6 to 12 cycles. TCRdb fed the 5' RACE reads into MiXCR, producing one record per CDR3 protein. The sample has hundreds of thousands of distinct CDR3 sequences; more than 55% are singletons. The sequenced sample was blood. Every receptor here comes from a man aged 35 to 55 in good health.

There are a few counts of this clonotype. The chain employs TRBV15 and TRBJ2-3; D may be TRBD2 (6 bases). The germline CDR1 and CDR2 sequences are LNHNV and YYDKDF (reference sequence). Trimming shortened V by 5 bases and J by 6 bases, and 15 bases separated the two germline ends. This CDR3 contains 14 residues. The CDR3 bases are TGTGCCACCAGCGACCGGGACTGGTCCGATACGCAGTATTTT. Encoded protein: CATSDRDWSDTQYF.

This sequence joins TRBV10-3 and TRBJ1-2; 8 nucleotides match TRBD1. Per the germline V gene, CDR1 is ENHRY and CDR2 is SYGVKD. V shed 5 bases, J shed 6 bases, and the junction held 11 bases outside the gene matches. The length of the CDR3 is 15 residues. CDR3 nucleotide sequence: TGTGCCATCAGTCCCACGGACAGGGCGGACAATGGCTACACCTTC. Its translation is CAISPTDRADNGYTF.

This clonotype occurred a few times. This CDR3 reads CASGWLRTEETQYF. CDR3 nucleotides: TGTGCCAGTGGCTGGCTCCGGACGGAAGAGACCCAGTACTTC. The J gene is TRBJ2-7, the V gene TRBV7-9; D remains ambiguous. The closer fit of TRBJ2-5 to the DNA end suggests the J call may be wrong. This CDR3 spans 14 amino acids. Germline values: CDR1 SEHNR, CDR2 FQNEAQ (reference sequence).

The chain employs TRBV20-1 and TRBJ2-1, with D unresolved. V lost 2 bases and J 10 bases, leaving 12 bases between the germline ends. CDR3 length: 12 residues. Looked up from germline, CDR1 is DFQATT and CDR2 is SNEGSKA (reference sequence). The CDR3 nucleotides are TGCAGTGCTAGAATAGGGCTTTGGGAGCAGTTCTTC. As protein: CSARIGLWEQFF.

This clonotype came up a few times. The V gene is TRBV2, the J gene TRBJ2-7; D unclear. Germline CDR1 is SNHLY and CDR2 is FYNNEI. V shed 7 bases and J shed 4 bases, with 11 bases lying between them. The length of the CDR3 is 12 residues. CDR3 nucleotides: TGTGCCAGCATGAGTAAGGAATACGAGCAGTACTTC. This gives the protein CASMSKEYEQYF.

V gene TRBV6-4 combines with J gene TRBJ2-1, with TRBD1 as a possible D gene (6 bases). The length of the CDR3 is 14 residues. The V end was cut by 3 bases, the J end by 8 bases, with 14 bases between. Germline-derived CDR1 and CDR2 are MRHNA and SNTAGT. CDR3 DNA: TGTGCCAGCAGTGATGGGCAGGGGTTCTATGAGCAGTTCTTC. The encoded protein is CASSDGQGFYEQFF.

The genes are TRBV28 and TRBJ2-3; TRBD2 aligns across 10 bases. Germline CDR1 is MDHEN and CDR2 is SYDVKM. The junction had 5 bases not matched to a gene; V was cut back by 2 bases and J by 6 bases. The CDR3 has 15 residues. The CDR3 region has the DNA TGTGCCAGCAGTTTAACTAGCGGGATAGCCGATACGCAGTATTTT. Its translation is CASSLTSGIADTQYF.

This chain connects TRBV7-6 to TRBJ1-1, with D unclear. Germline CDR1 is SGHVS and CDR2 is FNYEAQ. CDR3 length: 15 residues. Trimming removed 4 bases from V and 3 bases from J, with 15 bases in between. In DNA, the CDR3 is TGTGCCAGCAGCTCCCTCGGATCTTTCGACACTGAAGCTTTCTTT. It yields the protein CASSSLGSFDTEAFF.

This clonotype was picked up a small number of times. The rearrangement joins TRBV9 to TRBJ2-7; 7 bases match TRBD2. The trim removed 2 bases at V and 2 bases at J, leaving 7 bases unmatched. This CDR3 comprises 15 residues. The germline V gene encodes CDR1 SGDLS and CDR2 YYNGEE. The CDR3 coding sequence is TGTGCCAGCAGCGTGGGGCGGGGGAGCCCCTACGAGCAGTACTTC. It translates to CASSVGRGSPYEQYF. Drawing the rest from reference TRBV9 and TRBJ2-7, the complete variable domain is DSGVTQTPKHLITATGQRVTLRCSPRSGDLSVYWYQQSLDQGLQFLIQYYNGEERAKGNILERFSAQQFPDLHSELNLSSLELGDSALYFCASSVGRGSPYEQYFGPGTRLTVT.

The chain is built from TRBV10-1 and TRBJ2-1, with D possibly TRBD1 on 6 matching bases. The V and J ends lost 9 bases and 5 bases respectively, with 17 bases between them. The CDR3 spans 14 residues. Germline values: CDR1 WNHNN, CDR2 SYGVQD (reference sequence). CDR3 sequence (DNA): TGCGCCAGACCGGTCGCAGGGGCTAACAATGAGCAGTTCTTC. It is translated as CARPVAGANNEQFF.

This chain connects TRBV6-5 to TRBJ2-3; D is possibly TRBD2 (5 bases). Germline-derived CDR1 and CDR2 are MNHEY and SVGAGI. Trimming left V 0 bases short and J 0 bases short, with 7 bases between. This CDR3 region has 15 residues. In DNA, the CDR3 is TGTGCCAGCAGTTACTCGAGGACTAGCACAGATACGCAGTATTTT. Its protein is CASSYSRTSTDTQYF.

This rearrangement joins TRBV20-1 to TRBJ2-7; D gene uncertain. The J call may not be correct, given that the DNA end is closer to TRBJ2-5. Germline V gene sequence: CDR1 DFQATT, CDR2 SNEGSKA (reference sequence). There are 12 residues in the CDR3. Here the CDR3 reads CSARPMTETQYF. CDR3 DNA sequence: TGCAGTGCTAGACCCATGACGGAGACCCAGTACTTC.

The chain links TRBV5-1 to TRBJ2-7; the D gene is possibly TRBD2 (7 bases). CDR3 length equals 16 residues. The V gene lost 6 bases and the J gene lost 3 bases, with 22 bases spanning the gap. CDR1 and CDR2 from the germline V gene are SGHRS and YFSETQ. The DNA of the CDR3 is TGCGCCAGCACAGGATTCTCAGGGGAGGGTGGCTACGAGCAGTACTTC. Translation: CASTGFSGEGGYEQYF.

J is TRBJ1-5 and V is TRBV12-3 or TRBV12-4, with TRBD1 matching 8 bases. Trimming at V came to 6 bases and at J to 11 bases, leaving 12 bases not matched to a gene. The CDR3 consists of 14 residues. For the CDR3, the DNA is TGTGCCAGCAGCCCCGGACAGGGCTTTTTTGCCCAGCATTTT. Encoded protein: CASSPGQGFFAQHF.

This chain links TRBV11-1 with TRBJ2-2, with D perhaps matching TRBD2 (6 bases). CDR1 is SGHAT and CDR2 is FQDESV in the germline V gene (reference sequence). This CDR3 region has 20 residues. Trimming took 6 bases from V and 4 from J, leaving 30 bases between them. The CDR3: CASSLTIAIGGGGSTGELFF. CDR3 bases: TGTGCCAGCAGTCTAACGATAGCCATCGGGGGAGGTGGGAGCACCGGGGAGCTGTTTTTT. Together with reference TRBV11-1 and TRBJ2-2, the CDR3 gives the full variable domain: EAEVAQSPRYKITEKSQAVAFWCDPISGHATLYWYRQILGQGPELLVQFQDESVVDDSQLPKDRFSAERLKGVDSTLKIQPAELGDSAMYLCASSLTIAIGGGGSTGELFFGEGSRLTVL.

V is TRBV28 and J is TRBJ2-1; 8 bases are a match to TRBD2. CDR1 and CDR2 from the germline V gene are MDHEN and SYDVKM. V trimming: 6 bases; J trimming: 1 base; junction bases outside the gene matches: 5. This CDR3 comprises 15 residues. CDR3 loop: CASRSTGGSYNEQFF. The DNA of the CDR3 is TGTGCCAGCAGGTCCACGGGGGGGTCCTACAATGAGCAGTTCTTC.

The genes are TRBV7-9 and TRBJ2-7, with TRBD1 identical over 9 bases. V trimming: 5 bases; J trimming: 5 bases; junction bases outside the gene matches: 7. This CDR3 has 14 amino acids. CDR1 is SEHNR and CDR2 is FQNEAQ in the germline V gene (reference sequence). CDR3 in DNA: TGTGCCAGCAGCCCGGACAGGGGTTTTAACGAGCAGTACTTC. Translation: CASSPDRGFNEQYF.

The J gene is TRBJ1-2, the V gene TRBV6-2 or TRBV6-3; D is uncertain. V dropped 5 bases and J dropped 8 bases, with 18 bases sitting between them. Germline CDR1 reads MNHEY; CDR2 reads SVGEGT. CDR3 length: 14 residues. The DNA of the CDR3 is TGTGCCAGCAGTCCCTCAGGATTAGCCTCCGGCTACACCTTC. It specifies CASSPSGLASGYTF.